This T cell receptor beta chain was captured by sequencing in a study of radiotherapy plus CTLA-4 blockade in lung cancer. There are 14 residues in the CDR3. V dropped 5 bases and J dropped 3; count of bases not matched to a gene: 8. CDR1 is SQVTM, CDR2 ANQGSEA, per germline. Assay used: immunoSEQ multiplex PCR; TCRdb lists only in-frame clones, some missing. The profile covers 15,000 or so clones, with 72% appearing a single time and roughly 50% taken by the ten largest. The chain recombines TRBV29-1 with TRBJ2-3; 7 nucleotides line up with TRBD1. The sequenced sample was peripheral blood, obtained from a patient treated with radiotherapy plus ipilimumab. This TCR was recovered from a human donor with non-small cell lung cancer whose response to radiotherapy plus ipilimumab could not be evaluated. The chain's CDR3 is CSVYDRVVTDTQYF. The CDR3 region has the DNA TGCAGCGTTTATGACAGGGTAGTGACAGATACGCAGTATTTT.